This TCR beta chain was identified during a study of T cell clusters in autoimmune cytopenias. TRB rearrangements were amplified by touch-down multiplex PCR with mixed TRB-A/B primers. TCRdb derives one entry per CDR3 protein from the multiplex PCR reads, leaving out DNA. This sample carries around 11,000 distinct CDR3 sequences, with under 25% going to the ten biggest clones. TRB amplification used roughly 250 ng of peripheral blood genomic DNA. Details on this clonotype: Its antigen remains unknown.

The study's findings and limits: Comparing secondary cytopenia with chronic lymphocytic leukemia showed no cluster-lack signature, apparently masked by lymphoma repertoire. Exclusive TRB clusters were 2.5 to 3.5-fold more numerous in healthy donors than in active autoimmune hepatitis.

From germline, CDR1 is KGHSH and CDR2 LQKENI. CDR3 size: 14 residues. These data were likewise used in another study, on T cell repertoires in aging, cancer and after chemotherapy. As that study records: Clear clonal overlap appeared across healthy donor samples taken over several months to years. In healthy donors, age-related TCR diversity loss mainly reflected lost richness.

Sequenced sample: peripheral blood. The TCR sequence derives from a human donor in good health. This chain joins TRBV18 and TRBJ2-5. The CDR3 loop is CASSPRKVEETQYF.